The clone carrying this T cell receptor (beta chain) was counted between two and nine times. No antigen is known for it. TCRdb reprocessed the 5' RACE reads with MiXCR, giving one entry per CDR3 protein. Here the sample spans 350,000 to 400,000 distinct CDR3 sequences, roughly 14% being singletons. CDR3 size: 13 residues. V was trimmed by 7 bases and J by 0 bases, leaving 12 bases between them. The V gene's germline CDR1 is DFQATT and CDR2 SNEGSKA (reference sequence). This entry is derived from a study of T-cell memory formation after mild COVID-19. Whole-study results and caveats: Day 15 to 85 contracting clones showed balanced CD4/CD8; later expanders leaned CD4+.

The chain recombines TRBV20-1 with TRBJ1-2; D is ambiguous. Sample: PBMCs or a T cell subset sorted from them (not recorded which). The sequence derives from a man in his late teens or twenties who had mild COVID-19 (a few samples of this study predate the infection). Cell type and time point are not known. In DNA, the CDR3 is TGCAGTGTTCCTCAGACTACTAACTATGGCTACACCTTC. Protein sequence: CSVPQTTNYGYTF.